This TCR beta chain appears in the sequencing data of a study of a mutant IDH1 vaccine in newly diagnosed glioma. For the study at large: Of treated patients, about 60% were men and roughly 40% women, averaging 40.4 years. Patients' prior therapy spanned radiotherapy, temozolomide, or both; most underwent both. Study-wide points: Among all patients, vaccine-induced immune responses occurred in around 95%.

The CDR3 is 16 amino acids. Germline V gene lookup returns CDR1 LGHNT and CDR2 FRNRAP. V lost 2 bases, J lost 4 bases, and 15 bases lay in between. As for this clone: The target antigen is unknown.

As for time point: baseline, week 1 (first vaccination visit). Described treatment: pre-vaccination baseline after standard-of-care therapy. Clones were read by immunoSEQ multiplex PCR, and TCRdb kept only the in-frame ones, dropping some. The data contain 65,000 to 70,000 clones, around four fifths of them singletons. The clonotype originates from a woman between 18 and 29 years old with glioma. Some clones in this sample may be carry-over from other donors' samples. The sequences come from peripheral blood mononuclear cells (PBMCs), collected from a glioma patient treated with radiotherapy, temozolomide or both. The chain uses TRBV12-5 and TRBJ1-5; possibly TRBD1 for D (5 bases). In DNA form, the CDR3 reads TGTGCTAGTGGTTTGCCCCTGGGGGAGCCGAATCAGCCCCAGCATTTT. Its translation is CASGLPLGEPNQPQHF.